The sequence of this T cell receptor beta chain was determined in a study of identical twins. Template switching, a step in the protocol, added a universal primer site, and cDNA carried unique molecular identifiers. TCRdb reanalysed the 5' RACE reads using MiXCR and keeps one entry per CDR3 protein. The data contain some 710,000 distinct CDR3 sequences, roughly 6% of them seen just once; the ten biggest clones take up about 1.8%. This clonotype was recorded many times. Its specificity is not known. Study-wide points: The authors drew conclusions from cross-sectional statistical analysis rather than following the same donors. The authors noted that invariant MAIT and iNKT cells could partly confound zero-insertion analyses. Models underestimated TCR alpha sharing (out-of-frame) in monozygotic twins.

Sequencing was done on a sample of naive T cells sorted from blood. This sequence originates from a man in his late teens or twenties in good health.

The CDR3 reads CASTGQYNEQFF. CDR3 DNA: TGTGCCAGCACTGGGCAGTACAATGAGCAGTTCTTC. This sequence joins TRBV6-5 and TRBJ2-1; D is unresolved. Germline lookup yields CDR1 MNHEY and CDR2 SVGAGI. Trimming stripped 7 bases from V and 4 bases from J, with 8 bases between. This CDR3 spans 12 amino acids.